This is a list of T cell receptor beta chains from one sample in a study of blood T cell repertoires in COVID-19. Sequencing was performed with immunoSEQ multiplex PCR; in TCRdb, only in-frame clones are kept and a portion is missing. Of roughly 77,000 clones in the sample, roughly 88% were seen once. Sequencing was done on a sample of peripheral blood. These receptors were obtained from a human donor in a cohort sampled during active COVID-19. CDR3s include the opening cysteine and the closing phenylalanine or tryptophan. Size is stated for part of the rows, as once, few or many counts, or as a class when the clone is expanded.

clone_size v_call cdr3_aa
NA TRBV2 CASSRDPLIPGGNTIYF
NA TRBV7-9 CASSLASGGAREQYF
NA TRBV2 CASRPRTANTEAFF
NA TRBV6-6 CASTVGGAPSTDTQYF
NA TRBV5-1 CASSPFSIQEGGELFF
NA TRBV4-1 CASSPGQGENTGELFF
NA TRBV29-1 CSVAGTGGEGYTF
NA TRBV5-1 CASSLTGGTEAFF
NA TRBV2 CASTWDRIYEQYF
NA TRBV29-1 CSVAGRQGAHGYTF
NA TRBV5-1 CASSGGQGYEQYF
NA TRBV29-1 CSVEGDSFFEQFF
NA TRBV28 CASSSLAGGRYEQYF
NA TRBV30 CAWSGEREVRAYGYTF
NA TRBV12-5 CASGWTGVTYEQYF
once TRBV19 CASSKLAGGVQSDTQYF
NA TRBV20-1 CSASTGETQYF
NA TRBV2 CASSRGGSEAFF
NA TRBV10-3 CAISESGGNDEAFF
NA TRBV10-3 CAISEWTSGDEADTQYF
few TRBV5-5 CASSLADGNYGYTF
NA TRBV11-3 CASSPLTGELFF
NA TRBV7-8 CASSLNSGFGGDTTEAFF
NA TRBV19 CASSFDGTSGSRGEQFF
NA TRBV5-1 CASSLDGTGDQPQHF
NA TRBV19 CASSIRDSGYNSPLHF
few TRBV30 CAWSTGVSNTEAFF
NA TRBV7-2 CASSSPLAESTDTQYF
once TRBV7-3 CASSLGEEAFF
once TRBV6-5 CASKVGASTGELFF
NA TRBV19 CASSRLGGTSTGELFF
NA TRBV2 CASSEQNSPLHF
NA TRBV3-1/TRBV3-2 CASSHRPGGTQYF
NA TRBV5-6 CASIKEGGYNEQFF
NA TRBV5-6 CASSLYGGGTSTDTQYF
NA TRBV11-2 CASSPQGGVTEAFF
NA TRBV11-2 CASSLSGQPYQETQYF
NA TRBV6-5 CASSGGETEAFF
once TRBV11-2 CASSLGSSGDGDEQFF
once TRBV27 CASSLNPHVTEAFF
NA TRBV20-1 CSASGGPDQETQYF
NA TRBV12-3/TRBV12-4 CASSLPGNAFF
NA TRBV6-5 CASGDQGNTEAFF
few TRBV7-7 CASSLASGSPYNEQFF
NA TRBV7-8 CASRKPTGAGGELFF
NA TRBV11-2 CASSPPFIRDRYTEAFF
NA TRBV9 CASSVGQGGNTIYF
NA TRBV5-4 CASSPGGRDNEKLFF
NA TRBV6-6 CASSRTDRDSYEQYF
NA TRBV30 CAWKDSADTQYF
NA TRBV11-3 CASSPSPSSWGGQFF
NA TRBV5-1 CASSLSGTVDGYTF
NA TRBV5-1 CASSPGQANEKLFF